This T cell receptor (beta chain) comes out of a study of control samples from healthy donors and cancer patients. Clones were sequenced by immunoSEQ multiplex PCR, and TCRdb holds only the in-frame ones, with some missing. Of 25,000 to 30,000 clones in the sample, approximately 85% were seen once. The clonotype originates from an older woman with head and neck cancer. Source material: PBMCs.

The CDR3 loop reads CASNRDRGYTQYF. As DNA, the CDR3 is TGTGCCAGCAACCGGGACAGGGGTTATACGCAGTATTTT. This chain links TRBV12-3 or TRBV12-4 with TRBJ2-3, with TRBD1 identical over 10 bases. The CDR3 spans 13 residues. J was trimmed by 7 bases and V by 7 bases; bases with no gene match: 5.